Given below is one T cell receptor (beta chain) in context. Its antigen is currently unknown. V was shortened by 4 bases and J by 3 bases, with 16 bases between the two germline ends. This CDR3 is built from 15 residues. The V gene's germline CDR1 is SGHRS and CDR2 YFSETQ. This entry belongs to a study of blood T cells in healthy people across ages. Study-level findings and limits: Per million T cells, TCR beta diversity dropped about linearly as age rose.

The authors ran a second PCR of 7 to 11 cycles using a sample-barcoded 5' primer and a J-beta primer mix. All samples gave at least 2.5 million CDR3-containing paired-end reads. TCRdb re-called the 5' RACE reads with MiXCR, one entry per CDR3 protein. The profile shows around 1,800,000 distinct CDR3 sequences, more than 35% of them singletons. Per sample, a minimum of 7 million PBMCs were isolated. Total RNA extracted from each sample amounted to at least 5 micrograms. The chain is built from TRBV5-1 and TRBJ1-2; tentatively, D is TRBD1 (6 bases). The clonotype was recovered from a human donor in good health. Input material: blood. The CDR3 DNA is TGCGCCAGCAGCCCGGAGGGGGGGGCGGACTATGGCTACACCTTC. Amino acids: CASSPEGGADYGYTF.